These 24 T cell receptor beta chains originate from one sample sequenced in a study of shared clonotypes between healthy human individuals. Some clones are missing from TCRdb's copy, which holds only in-frame ones; the method was immunoSEQ multiplex PCR. The sample consists of about 2 million clones, roughly 94% of them appearing once. The source material was naive CD4+ T cells sorted from blood. The subset here: CD45RA+ positively selected. These receptors were collected from a man aged 18 to 29 in good health.

This chain connects TRBV18 to TRBJ1-4; no clear D gene. The ends were cut back, 3 bases at V and 4 bases at J, with 9 bases in the middle. Germline CDR1 is KGHSH and CDR2 is LQKENI. The length of the CDR3 is 14 residues. The CDR3 DNA follows: TGTGCCAGCTCACCGCGCGCGATTAATGAAAAACTGTTTTTT. This gives the protein CASSPRAINEKLFF.

This clone has only a few counts. The sample holds other DNA sequences that translate to the same CDR3. V gene TRBV2 combines with J gene TRBJ1-5; D ambiguous. The CDR3 length is 13 residues. From germline, CDR1 is SNHLY and CDR2 FYNNEI. The germline V and J ends were trimmed by 2 bases and 0 bases, with 2 bases remaining between them. The CDR3 DNA reads as TGTGCCAGCAGTGAAACTAGCAATCAGCCCCAGCATTTT. This sequence encodes CASSETSNQPQHF.

Worth noting for this clone: This same CDR3 is encoded by further DNA sequences in the sample. V usage is TRBV7-2 and J usage is TRBJ2-7; 7 bases line up with TRBD1. The CDR3 is 15 residues long. Losses at the gene ends were 0 bases for V and 2 bases for J; bases not matched to a gene: 4. Germline CDR1 reads SGHTA; CDR2 reads FQGNSA. This CDR3 reads CASSLAGTVTYEQYF. DNA for the CDR3: TGTGCCAGCAGCTTAGCCGGGACAGTGACCTACGAGCAGTACTTC. The whole variable domain, remainder taken from reference TRBV7-2 and TRBJ2-7, is GAGVSQSPSNKVTEKGKDVELRCDPISGHTALYWYRQSLGQGLEFLIYFQGNSAPDKSGLPSDRFSAERTGGSVSTLTIQRTQQEDSAVYLCASSLAGTVTYEQYFGPGTRLTVT.

The chain uses TRBV27 and TRBJ2-2, with 9 bases that match TRBD1. The V gene end was trimmed by 8 bases and the J gene end by 3 bases; junction bases not matched to a gene: 4. This CDR3 comprises 14 residues. Germline CDR1 reads MNHEY; CDR2 reads SMNVEV (reference sequence). The chain's CDR3 is CASRGQGDTGELFF. The CDR3 region has the DNA TGTGCCAGCCGGGGACAGGGTGACACCGGGGAGCTGTTTTTT.

J is TRBJ2-1 and V is TRBV29-1; D possibly matches TRBD1 or TRBD2 (5 bases each). Looked up from germline, CDR1 is SQVTM and CDR2 is ANQGSEA. Trimming stripped 7 bases from V and 6 bases from J, with 10 bases between. This CDR3 is 11 amino acids long. For the CDR3, the DNA is TGCAGCGGGGACCTCCTCAATGAGCAGTTCTTC. Its translation: CSGDLLNEQFF.

The J gene is TRBJ2-7, the V gene TRBV19; perhaps TRBD2 as D (5 bases). V dropped 3 bases and J dropped 6 bases, with 12 bases sitting between them. The CDR3 loop spans 13 amino acids. Germline-derived CDR1 and CDR2 are LNHDA and SQIVND (reference sequence). The CDR3 DNA is TGTGCCAGTAGTATGAGGGTTGGCTTCGAGCAGTACTTC. It encodes CASSMRVGFEQYF.

Concerning this clone: A much larger clone differs from this one at a single base, so this may be a read error. V gene TRBV5-6 combines with J gene TRBJ1-5, with D unclear. The CDR3 runs 12 residues. V gave up 5 bases and J gave up 4 bases, with 7 bases separating them. From germline, CDR1 is SGHDT and CDR2 YYEEEE. CDR3 in amino acids: CASRLGNQPQHF. DNA of the CDR3: TGTGCCAGCAGATTAGGGAATCAGCCCCAGCATTTT. Full variable domain (outside the CDR3, taken from reference TRBV5-6 and TRBJ1-5): DAGVTQSPTHLIKTRGQQVTLRCSPKSGHDTVSWYQQALGQGPQFIFQYYEEEERQRGNFPDRFSGHQFPNYSSELNVNALLLGDSALYLCASRLGNQPQHFGDGTRLSIL.

This sequence joins TRBV29-1 and TRBJ2-5; perhaps TRBD2 as D (6 bases). Germline V gene data show CDR1 as SQVTM and CDR2 as ANQGSEA. V lost 6 bases, J lost 5 bases, and 22 bases lay in between. This CDR3 has 15 residues. The CDR3 protein is CSVGPLRGKRETQYF. The CDR3 bases are TGCAGCGTGGGTCCCCTCCGGGGGAAAAGGGAGACCCAGTACTTC.

The chain links TRBV18 to TRBJ2-3; D may be TRBD2 (6 bases). Trimming left V 8 bases short and J 2 bases short, with 14 bases between. The CDR3 length is 14 residues. Germline CDR1 and CDR2: KGHSH and LQKENI. The CDR3 protein is CASRPSGVTDTQYF. The CDR3 nucleotides are TGTGCCAGCCGACCATCGGGGGTCACAGATACGCAGTATTTT.

The rearrangement uses TRBV5-1 and TRBJ1-6, with 11 nucleotides matching TRBD1. The CDR3 has 15 amino acids. CDR1 SGHRS and CDR2 YFSETQ come from the germline V gene. J gave up 10 bases and V 5 bases, and 8 bases lay outside the gene matches. As DNA, the CDR3 is TGCGCCAGCAGTCCGGACAGGGGGCGAAAATCACCCCTCCACTTT. It yields the protein CASSPDRGRKSPLHF. The full variable domain, with the rest looked up from reference TRBV5-1 and TRBJ1-6, is KAGVTQTPRYLIKTRGQQVTLSCSPISGHRSVSWYQQTPGQGLQFLFEYFSETQRNKGNFPGRFSGRQFSNSRSEMNVSTLELGDSALYLCASSPDRGRKSPLHFGNGTRLTVT.

V and J are TRBV28 and TRBJ2-3; D gene ambiguous. CDR1 and CDR2 from the germline V gene are MDHEN and SYDVKM. This CDR3 spans 12 amino acids. V was cut by 4 bases and J by 4 bases, with 6 bases left in between. CDR3 sequence reads: CASSSVPDTQYF. The CDR3 nucleotides are TGTGCCAGCAGTTCGGTCCCAGATACGCAGTATTTT.

The chain joins TRBV27 to TRBJ2-7; TRBD1 aligns across 9 bases. The germline gives CDR1 MNHEY, CDR2 SMNVEV (reference sequence). The trim removed 6 bases at V and 6 bases at J, leaving 12 bases unmatched. The CDR3 sequence is 15 residues long. The CDR3 region is CASSRLMDRGPEQYF. CDR3 nucleotide sequence: TGTGCCAGCAGCCGCTTGATGGACAGGGGCCCCGAGCAGTACTTC.

The J gene is TRBJ2-3, the V gene TRBV11-3, with D perhaps matching TRBD2 (5 bases). Between the trimmed V and J ends, which lost 1 base and 2 bases, there was a span of 13 bases. Germline V gene data show CDR1 as SGHNT and CDR2 as YENEEA. The CDR3 consists of 16 residues. CDR3 DNA sequence: TGTGCCAGCAGCTTAGGGGCTAGCTCTTACACAGATACGCAGTATTTT. It encodes CASSLGASSYTDTQYF.

The V and J genes are TRBV4-1 and TRBJ2-1; TRBD2 might be the D (5 bases). Deletions cut 3 bases from V and 4 bases from J, with 10 bases between. In germline, CDR1 is MGHRA, CDR2 YSYEKL. This CDR3 comprises 14 residues. CDR3 in DNA: TGCGCCAGCAGCCAGAGGGAAGGATACAATGAGCAGTTCTTC. It encodes CASSQREGYNEQFF.

This sequence joins TRBV9 and TRBJ2-7; 7 nucleotides line up with TRBD1. J gave up 3 bases and V 3 bases, and 9 bases lay outside the gene matches. Germline V gives CDR1 SGDLS, CDR2 YYNGEE. The CDR3 totals 15 residues. The CDR3 DNA is TGTGCCAGCAGCGAGACCGGGACAGCGGTCTACGAGCAGTACTTC. Translated: CASSETGTAVYEQYF.

The chain links TRBV5-1 to TRBJ2-1; D might be TRBD2 (5 bases). Germline CDR1 and CDR2: SGHRS and YFSETQ. The CDR3 is made up of 15 amino acids. With 0 bases removed from V and 0 bases from J, the gap between germline ends came to 7 bases. CDR3 sequence: CASSLVAHSYNEQFF. The CDR3, as DNA: TGCGCCAGCAGCTTGGTAGCGCACTCCTACAATGAGCAGTTCTTC.

This clone appeared a single time. In the same sample, other DNA sequences code for this CDR3. The V call is TRBV4-1, the J call TRBJ2-5; TRBD2 agrees at 9 bases. The CDR3 runs to 15 residues. Germline CDR1 and CDR2: MGHRA and YSYEKL. V trimming: 1 base; J trimming: 4 bases; junction bases outside the gene matches: 4. CDR3 sequence (DNA): TGCGCCAGCAGCCAAGTCGCGGGGGGGCCAGAGACCCAGTACTTC. The encoded protein is CASSQVAGGPETQYF.

This clone showed up just once. The J gene is TRBJ2-5, the V gene TRBV11-3; the D gene is possibly TRBD2 (5 bases). Germline CDR1 and CDR2: SGHNT and YENEEA. This CDR3 spans 16 amino acids. Trimming stripped 5 bases from V and 2 bases from J, with 18 bases between. DNA for the CDR3: TGTGCCAGCAGCCAGAGACGGCTGGGAGTACAAGAGACCCAGTACTTC. This translates into CASSQRRLGVQETQYF.

The CDR3 here is CASSLATPEMQYF. The CDR3 DNA is TGCGCCAGCAGCTTGGCTACACCCGAGATGCAGTACTTC. The chain is built from TRBV5-1 and TRBJ2-7; D unresolved. CDR1 and CDR2 from the germline V gene are SGHRS and YFSETQ. V lost 0 bases and J 9 bases, leaving 13 bases between the germline ends. This CDR3 has 13 residues.

This clone occurred once. J is TRBJ1-2 and V is TRBV5-1; D not certain. The CDR3 loop spans 12 amino acids. V lost 5 bases to trimming and J lost 2 bases, with 7 bases between them. Germline CDR1 reads SGHRS; CDR2 reads YFSETQ. The CDR3, as DNA: TGCGCCAGCAGGGAGGGAAACTATGGCTACACCTTC. It translates to CASREGNYGYTF.

This clone occurred once. The chain uses TRBV2 and TRBJ2-5, with 10 bases that match TRBD1. With 3 bases clipped from V and 5 bases from J, the junction kept 3 bases outside the gene matches. Germline values: CDR1 SNHLY, CDR2 FYNNEI. This CDR3 is 14 amino acids long. CDR3 bases: TGTGCCAGCAGTGAGACAGGGGGCGTCGAGACCCAGTACTTC. Protein: CASSETGGVETQYF.

The chain couples TRBV11-2 to TRBJ2-7, with D hard to call. Trimming took 4 bases from V and 1 from J, leaving 17 bases between them. Germline values: CDR1 SGHAT, CDR2 FQNNGV. The CDR3 contains 16 residues. CDR3 protein: CASSSLKGSGSYEQYF. The CDR3 coding sequence is TGTGCCAGCAGCTCGTTGAAGGGCAGTGGGTCCTACGAGCAGTACTTC.

The chain is built from TRBV5-1 and TRBJ1-3, with D possibly matching TRBD1 (5 bases). Germline-derived CDR1 and CDR2 are SGHRS and YFSETQ. CDR3 length: 16 amino acids. The V end was cut by 4 bases, the J end by 0 bases, with 14 bases between. The chain's CDR3 is CASSHSGLTSGNTIYF. The CDR3 nucleotides read TGCGCCAGCAGCCATTCGGGACTGACCTCTGGAAACACCATATATTTT.

This sequence joins TRBV15 and TRBJ2-7; D not certain. Germline CDR1 is LNHNV and CDR2 is YYDKDF (reference sequence). V lost 0 bases and J lost 5, with 8 bases in between. The CDR3 has 13 amino acids. The CDR3: CATSRDGVHEQYF. CDR3 bases: TGTGCCACCAGCAGAGATGGCGTCCACGAGCAGTACTTC.